These 19 T cell receptor beta chains were sequenced from one sample in a study of T cells in Graves' hyperthyroidism and ophthalmopathy (dated by TCRdb to the late 2010s). Library generation was performed with multiplex PCR. The reads were generated on an Illumina HiSeq 2000. TCR beta CDR3 regions were amplified from RNA transcripts. The TCR CDR3 was subjected to a first round of RT-PCR using the HTBI primer set and the Qiagen OneStep RT-PCR kit. The public reads were run again by TCRdb, first through fastp at Q25 and then through MiXCR, and only productive beta chains were kept. Rows with a matching CDR3 protein are joined into one entry that keeps the most common DNA and genes. The sample includes roughly 720,000 distinct CDR3 sequences, with approximately 15% observed a single time. The ten biggest clones cover about 14% of the sample. Material for sequencing was blood. The origin of the receptors is a man in his fifties or sixties with Graves' hyperthyroidism.

This rearrangement joins TRBV7-6 to TRBJ1-1; no clear D gene. This CDR3 region has 13 residues. Deletions cut 1 base from V and 3 bases from J, with 6 bases between. CDR1 and CDR2 (germline): SGHVS, FNYEAQ. CDR3 residues: CASSLVGYTEAFF. CDR3 DNA sequence: TGTGCCAGCAGCTTAGTGGGGTACACTGAAGCTTTCTTT.

The sample holds a few counts of this clonotype. A much larger clonotype is one base distant, so this may be a read error. The chain uses TRBV2 and TRBJ2-7; tentatively, D is TRBD1 (6 bases). CDR3 length: 15 amino acids. Per germline, CDR1 SNHLY and CDR2 FYNNEI. The CDR3: CASSEGGTSAYGQYF. The CDR3 DNA reads as TGTGCCAGCAGTGAAGGAGGGACATCCGCCTACGGGCAGTACTTC. The full variable domain, with the rest looked up from reference TRBV2 and TRBJ2-7, is EPEVTQTPSHQVTQMGQEVILRCVPISNHLYFYWYRQILGQKVEFLVSFYNNEISEKSEIFDDQFSVERPDGSNFTLKIRSTKLEDSAMYFCASSEGGTSAYGQYFGPGTRLTVT.

This clonotype was seen repeatedly, ten times or more. The chain recombines TRBV28 with TRBJ1-1; D might be TRBD1 (5 bases). V gave up 5 bases and J gave up 0 bases, with 7 bases separating them. Germline-derived CDR1 and CDR2 are MDHEN and SYDVKM. This CDR3 region has 13 residues. The CDR3 DNA follows: TGTGCCAGCAGTGGGGACCTGAACACTGAAGCTTTCTTT. This encodes CASSGDLNTEAFF.

This clonotype was counted ten times or more. J is TRBJ2-6 and V is TRBV6-1; D tentatively fits TRBD1 or TRBD2 (6 bases each). CDR1 is MNHNS and CDR2 is SASEGT in the germline V gene. V was trimmed by 5 bases and J by 4 bases, leaving 12 bases between them. The length of the CDR3 is 15 residues. CDR3 sequence reads: CASSYPGAGANVLTF. Written as DNA, the CDR3 is TGTGCCAGCAGTTACCCGGGGGCCGGGGCCAACGTCCTGACTTTC.

This clonotype was picked up many times. This sequence joins TRBV2 and TRBJ2-1; either TRBD1 or TRBD2 may fit D (6 bases each). V was pared by 6 bases and J by 8 bases, with 8 bases between. CDR1 is SNHLY and CDR2 is FYNNEI in the germline V gene. The CDR3 loop spans 11 amino acids. DNA for the CDR3: TGTGCCAGCAGAGGGGGGTATGAGCAGTTCTTC. Its protein product is CASRGGYEQFF. The complete variable domain, with remaining parts taken from reference TRBV2 and TRBJ2-1, reads EPEVTQTPSHQVTQMGQEVILRCVPISNHLYFYWYRQILGQKVEFLVSFYNNEISEKSEIFDDQFSVERPDGSNFTLKIRSTKLEDSAMYFCASRGGYEQFFGPGTRLTVL.

As regards this clonotype: A much larger clone lies a single base off, so this may be a read error. The CDR3 DNA follows: TGTGCCAGCAGCCGACTTGAGGGCGGGGAGCTGTTTTTT. Amino acids: CASSRLEGGELFF. The chain employs TRBV3-1 and TRBJ2-2; a weak D match, TRBD2 (5 bases). Trimming took off 4 bases at V and 7 bases at J, with 10 bases between the two ends. The V gene's germline CDR1 is LGHDT and CDR2 YNNKEL (reference sequence). There are 13 residues in the CDR3.

The chain has TRBV6-1 and TRBJ1-5, with D unclear. The CDR3 consists of 16 residues. V was clipped by 3 bases and J by 1 base, with 13 bases between them. CDR1 and CDR2 (germline): MNHNS, SASEGT. The CDR3 region has the DNA TGTGCCAGCAGTGAGTCGGTGTTAGAGAGCAATCAGCCCCAGCATTTT. Its translation: CASSESVLESNQPQHF.

This clonotype was detected ten times or more. The chain is built from TRBV2 and TRBJ1-2; a weak D match, TRBD1 (6 bases). Trimming left V 0 bases short and J 5 bases short, with 10 bases between. CDR1 is SNHLY and CDR2 is FYNNEI in the germline V gene. This CDR3 is 14 amino acids long. CDR3 region: CASSEALGQYGYTF. DNA of the CDR3: TGTGCCAGCAGTGAAGCGCTTGGACAGTATGGCTACACCTTC.

The chain carries TRBV7-9 and TRBJ2-1, with 14 bases aligning to TRBD2. V trimming: 4 bases; J trimming: 6 bases; junction bases outside the gene matches: 11. The V gene's germline CDR1 is SEHNR and CDR2 FQNEAQ (reference sequence). This CDR3 is built from 18 residues. CDR3 loop: CASSSPGLAGGLFNEQFF. Written as DNA, the CDR3 is TGTGCCAGCAGCTCCCCCGGACTAGCGGGAGGTTTATTCAATGAGCAGTTCTTC.

This clonotype was observed a few times. The CDR3 reads CASSFSAAANTGELFF. The CDR3 DNA reads TGCGCCAGCAGCTTCTCCGCAGCCGCCAACACCGGGGAGCTGTTTTTT. The rearrangement links TRBV5-1 to TRBJ2-2; unclear D gene. CDR1 and CDR2 (germline): SGHRS, YFSETQ. The CDR3 is 16 amino acids. The V gene lost 2 bases and the J gene lost 2 bases, with 13 bases spanning the gap.

This clonotype appeared many times. The rearrangement joins TRBV10-3 to TRBJ2-7, with 8 bases aligning to TRBD2. CDR1 is ENHRY, CDR2 SYGVKD, per germline. V shed 11 bases, J shed 7 bases, and the junction held 22 bases outside the gene matches. This CDR3 region has 16 residues. The CDR3 protein is CAPDLTRGGPSGEQYF. The CDR3 nucleotides read TGTGCCCCGGATTTAACCCGGGGGGGACCTTCAGGTGAGCAGTACTTC.

This clonotype has a handful of counts. The genes are TRBV20-1 and TRBJ2-7; TRBD2 aligns across 9 bases. Germline V CDR1 and CDR2: DFQATT, SNEGSKA (reference sequence). The CDR3 is 16 amino acids. The V gene end was trimmed by 8 bases and the J gene end by 0 bases; junction bases not matched to a gene: 14. This CDR3 reads CSLRRSGRTSSYEQYF. The CDR3 nucleotides are TGCAGTTTAAGAAGGAGCGGGAGGACAAGCTCCTACGAGCAGTACTTC.

This clonotype was seen ten or more times. The chain couples TRBV24-1 to TRBJ1-5; D call uncertain. CDR3 size: 15 residues. The germline CDR1 and CDR2 sequences are KGHDR and SFDVKD. V dropped 1 base and J dropped 0 bases, with 6 bases sitting between them. CDR3 DNA: TGTGCCACCAGTGATTTCGGGGATAGCAATCAGCCCCAGCATTTT. Protein product: CATSDFGDSNQPQHF.

This clonotype has more than one count but fewer than ten. The V call is TRBV28, the J call TRBJ1-5; D is unclear. With 8 bases removed from V and 0 bases from J, the gap between germline ends came to 11 bases. The CDR3 runs 14 residues. In germline, CDR1 is MDHEN, CDR2 SYDVKM. CDR3 residues: CASVPLDSNQPQHF. CDR3 coding DNA: TGTGCCAGCGTGCCACTCGATAGCAATCAGCCCCAGCATTTT.

This clonotype was seen a handful of times. J is TRBJ2-6 and V is TRBV10-3; TRBD2 matches 7 bases. This CDR3 has 15 amino acids. CDR1 is ENHRY and CDR2 is SYGVKD in the germline V gene. The J segment lost 2 bases and the V segment lost 3 bases, leaving 1 base of the junction unmatched. The DNA for the CDR3 is TGTGCCATCAGTGATGGGGGGGCTGGGGCCAACGTCCTGACTTTC. Amino acid sequence: CAISDGGAGANVLTF.

This clonotype was counted many times. The gene calls are TRBV7-2 and TRBJ2-5; D possibly corresponds to TRBD1 (5 bases). Deletions cut 6 bases from V and 2 bases from J, with 10 bases between. The CDR3 is 13 amino acids. In germline, CDR1 is SGHTA, CDR2 FQGNSA. The CDR3: CASRRQLQETQYF. The DNA for the CDR3 is TGTGCCAGCAGGCGACAGTTACAAGAGACCCAGTACTTC.

The V gene is TRBV20-1, the J gene TRBJ1-1, with D unresolved. The germline gives CDR1 DFQATT, CDR2 SNEGSKA (reference sequence). V lost 8 bases to trimming and J lost 2 bases, with 9 bases between them. CDR3 length equals 11 residues. The CDR3 is CSQPFNTEAFF. The CDR3 DNA reads as TGCAGTCAGCCGTTTAACACTGAAGCTTTCTTT.

This clonotype was recorded many times. This chain uses TRBV10-3 with TRBJ2-6; 8 nucleotides agree with TRBD1. Unmatched junction bases numbered 5, after V lost 3 bases and J lost 4 bases. The CDR3 spans 16 residues. CDR1 and CDR2 from the germline V gene are ENHRY and SYGVKD. The CDR3 loop reads CAISDGQGAGANVLTF. CDR3 sequence (DNA): TGTGCCATCAGTGACGGGCAGGGGGCCGGGGCCAACGTCCTGACTTTC.

Only a few counts were recorded for this clonotype. The chain is built from TRBV6-5 and TRBJ2-1, with D unclear. CDR3 length equals 13 residues. Germline V CDR1 and CDR2: MNHEY, SVGAGI. V was cut by 0 bases and J by 5 bases, with 5 bases left in between. CDR3 DNA sequence: TGTGCCAGCAGTTACTCGGTGAACAATGAGCAGTTCTTC. It specifies CASSYSVNNEQFF.